This T cell receptor beta chain was sequenced for a study of cytomegalovirus exposure and HLA in healthy donors. In the PCR, 60 Vbeta and 13 Jbeta primers were used. Profiling relied on immunoSEQ multiplex PCR, and the TCRdb table lists in-frame clones only, not all of them. Of fewer than 200,000 clones in the sample, roughly 85% were seen once. Donors had nominal health at sampling but likely had unrecorded immune exposures. This CDR3 comprises 14 residues. J was trimmed by 5 bases and V by 0 bases; bases with no gene match: 3. Germline V CDR1 and CDR2: SGHRS, YFSETQ. The sequence was obtained from a man younger than 40 in good health and CMV-seropositive. The sequencing sample was made of PBMCs. V usage is TRBV5-1 and J usage is TRBJ2-5; TRBD1 agrees at 8 bases. For the CDR3, the DNA is TGCGCCAGCAGCTTGGGCAGGGGGCTGGAGACCCAGTACTTC. Residues: CASSLGRGLETQYF.